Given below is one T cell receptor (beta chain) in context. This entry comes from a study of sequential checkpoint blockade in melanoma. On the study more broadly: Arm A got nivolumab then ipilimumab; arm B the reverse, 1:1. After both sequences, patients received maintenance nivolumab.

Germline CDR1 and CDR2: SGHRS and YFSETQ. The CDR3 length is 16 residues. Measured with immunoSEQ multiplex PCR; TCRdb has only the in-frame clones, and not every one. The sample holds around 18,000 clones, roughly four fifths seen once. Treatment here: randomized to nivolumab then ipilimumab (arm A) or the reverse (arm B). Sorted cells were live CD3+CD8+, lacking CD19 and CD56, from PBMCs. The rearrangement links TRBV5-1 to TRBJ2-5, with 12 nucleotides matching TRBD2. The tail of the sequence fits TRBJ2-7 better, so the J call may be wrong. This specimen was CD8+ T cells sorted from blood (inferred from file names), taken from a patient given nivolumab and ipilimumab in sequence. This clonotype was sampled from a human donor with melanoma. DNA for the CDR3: TGCGCCAGCAGCCTTGGACTAGCGGGGACTGACTACGAGCAGTACTTC. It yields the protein CASSLGLAGTDYEQYF.